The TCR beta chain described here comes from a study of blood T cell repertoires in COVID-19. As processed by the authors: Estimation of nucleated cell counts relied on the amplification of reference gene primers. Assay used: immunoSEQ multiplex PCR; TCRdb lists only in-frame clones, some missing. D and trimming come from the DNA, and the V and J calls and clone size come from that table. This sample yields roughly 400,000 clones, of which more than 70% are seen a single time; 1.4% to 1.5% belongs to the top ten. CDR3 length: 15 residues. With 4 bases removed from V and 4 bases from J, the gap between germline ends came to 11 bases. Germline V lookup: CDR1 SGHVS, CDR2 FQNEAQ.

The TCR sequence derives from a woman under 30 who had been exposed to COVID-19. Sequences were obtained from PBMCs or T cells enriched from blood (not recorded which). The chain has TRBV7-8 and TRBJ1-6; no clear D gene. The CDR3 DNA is TGTGCCAGCAGCTCCTCGCGACATTATAATTCACCCCTCCACTTT. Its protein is CASSSSRHYNSPLHF.